This T cell receptor beta chain is from a study of beta chain features in type 1 diabetes. Study outcomes and limitations: TCRB CDR3s from Type 1 diabetes patients were moderately but significantly shorter in all four CD4+ subsets. Comparison showed that naive, central memory and Treg TCRB repertoires appeared more similar among patients than among healthy donors.

Heparinised blood was drawn once per donor, averaging roughly 120 mL. Per germline, CDR1 ENHRY and CDR2 SYGVKD. The CDR3 covers 15 residues. Trimming took 0 bases from V and 3 from J, leaving 9 bases between them. What was sequenced were expressed TCRB transcripts, since all of the isolated RNA had been reverse transcribed. Profiling relied on immunoSEQ multiplex PCR, and the TCRdb table lists in-frame clones only, not all of them. The profile shows about 650,000 clones, roughly 12% of them singletons. Note on this clone: No antigen is known for it.

This TCR was recovered from a man in his thirties or forties with type 1 diabetes. The gene calls are TRBV10-3 and TRBJ1-5; D is perhaps TRBD1 (6 bases). The specimen was naive CD4+ T cells from blood. The CDR3 reads CAISESRGNNQPQHF. CDR3 sequence (DNA): TGTGCCATCAGTGAGTCGAGGGGGAACAATCAGCCCCAGCATTTT.